The text below deals with one TCR beta chain. The source of the sample is a study of post-analysis software for immune sequencing data. Incorporated into the TCR beta cDNA libraries were unique molecular identifiers, which served to reduce PCR and sequencing biases. TCRdb itself ran the PCR reads through MiXCR, one entry per CDR3 protein. This table has hundreds of thousands of distinct CDR3 sequences, approximately 38% appearing once. This TCR derives from a girl aged 10-17 years with multiple sclerosis. Source material: blood.

CDR3 in amino acids: CASSWGGGGYGYTF. CDR3 sequence (DNA): TGTGCCAGCAGTTGGGGCGGAGGGGGCTATGGCTACACCTTC. V is TRBV12-3 or TRBV12-4 and J is TRBJ1-2, with D maybe TRBD1 (6 bases). V lost 4 bases and J lost 4, with 13 bases in between. CDR3 size: 14 residues.